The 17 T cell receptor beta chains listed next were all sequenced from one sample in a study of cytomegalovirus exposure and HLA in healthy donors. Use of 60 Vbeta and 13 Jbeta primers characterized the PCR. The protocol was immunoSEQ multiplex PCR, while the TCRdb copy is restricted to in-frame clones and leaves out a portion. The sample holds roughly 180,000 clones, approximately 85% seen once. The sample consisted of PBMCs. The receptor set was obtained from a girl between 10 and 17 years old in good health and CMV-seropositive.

CDR3 in DNA: TGTGCCAGCAGTGGTAACGATAGGAGGGTCGGTCAGCCCCAGCATTTT. It is translated as CASSGNDRRVGQPQHF. This chain links TRBV2 with TRBJ1-5; no definite D call. V lost 4 bases, J lost 6 bases, and 19 bases lay in between. Looked up from germline, CDR1 is SNHLY and CDR2 is FYNNEI. The length of the CDR3 is 16 residues. Using reference TRBV2 and TRBJ1-5 for the parts outside the CDR3, the full variable domain is EPEVTQTPSHQVTQMGQEVILRCVPISNHLYFYWYRQILGQKVEFLVSFYNNEISEKSEIFDDQFSVERPDGSNFTLKIRSTKLEDSAMYFCASSGNDRRVGQPQHFGDGTRLSIL.

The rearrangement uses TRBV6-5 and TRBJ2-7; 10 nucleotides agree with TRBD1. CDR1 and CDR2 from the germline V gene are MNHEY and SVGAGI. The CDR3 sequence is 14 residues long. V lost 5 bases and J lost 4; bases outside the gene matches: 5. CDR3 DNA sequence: TGTGCCAGCAGTGGTCGGGACAGGGGTTACGAGCAGTACTTC. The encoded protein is CASSGRDRGYEQYF.

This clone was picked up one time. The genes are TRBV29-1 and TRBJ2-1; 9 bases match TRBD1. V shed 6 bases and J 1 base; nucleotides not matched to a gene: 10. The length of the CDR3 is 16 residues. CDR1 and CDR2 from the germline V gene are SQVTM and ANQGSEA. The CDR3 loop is CSVEPTGGDSYNEQFF. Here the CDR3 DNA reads TGCAGCGTAGAACCCACAGGGGGCGATTCCTACAATGAGCAGTTCTTC.

The CDR3 DNA reads as TGTGCCAGCAGTTTGGGAAGGGGCATCACCAACTACGAGCAGTACTTC. This sequence encodes CASSLGRGITNYEQYF. The chain has TRBV27 and TRBJ2-5, with a possible D match to TRBD1 (5 bases). The J call may be mistaken, given a closer DNA end match to TRBJ2-7. Germline CDR1 is MNHEY and CDR2 is SMNVEV (reference sequence). CDR3 length: 16 amino acids.

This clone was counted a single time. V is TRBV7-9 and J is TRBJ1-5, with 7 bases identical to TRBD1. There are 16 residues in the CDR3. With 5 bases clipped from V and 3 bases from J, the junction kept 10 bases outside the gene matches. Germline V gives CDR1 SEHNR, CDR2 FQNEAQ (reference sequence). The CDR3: CASSPGTGQLNQPQHF. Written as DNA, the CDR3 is TGTGCCAGCAGCCCGGGCACGGGACAGCTCAATCAGCCCCAGCATTTT.

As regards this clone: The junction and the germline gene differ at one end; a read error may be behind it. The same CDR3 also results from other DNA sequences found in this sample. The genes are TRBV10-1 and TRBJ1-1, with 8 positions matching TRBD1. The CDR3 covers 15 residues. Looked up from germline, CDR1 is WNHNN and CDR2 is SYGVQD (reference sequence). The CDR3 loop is CASSRGGQGKTEAFF. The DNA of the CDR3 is TGCGCCAGCAGTAGAGGTGGACAGGGCAAGACTGAGGCTTTCTTT.

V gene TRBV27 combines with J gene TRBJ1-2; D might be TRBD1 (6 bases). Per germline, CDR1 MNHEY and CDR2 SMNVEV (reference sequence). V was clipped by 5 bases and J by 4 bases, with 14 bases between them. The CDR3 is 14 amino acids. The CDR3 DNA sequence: TGTGCCAGCAGTCGTTACAGGGAGAGCTATGGCTACACCTTC. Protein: CASSRYRESYGYTF.

CDR3 in amino acids: CASSLRRLPTDTQYF. The CDR3 bases are TGTGCCAGCAGCTTACGACGACTACCCACAGATACGCAGTATTTT. The V and J genes are TRBV13 and TRBJ2-3, with D perhaps matching TRBD2 (5 bases). Germline CDR1 and CDR2: PRHDT and FYEKMQ (reference sequence). This CDR3 comprises 15 residues. The V end was cut by 2 bases, the J end by 2 bases, with 11 bases between.

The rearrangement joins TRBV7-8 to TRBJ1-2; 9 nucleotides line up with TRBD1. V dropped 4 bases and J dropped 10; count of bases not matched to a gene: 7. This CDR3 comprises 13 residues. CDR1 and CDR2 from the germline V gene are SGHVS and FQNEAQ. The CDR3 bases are TGTGCCAGCAGCTCCCGGACAGGGGTGGCCTACACCTTC. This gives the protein CASSSRTGVAYTF.

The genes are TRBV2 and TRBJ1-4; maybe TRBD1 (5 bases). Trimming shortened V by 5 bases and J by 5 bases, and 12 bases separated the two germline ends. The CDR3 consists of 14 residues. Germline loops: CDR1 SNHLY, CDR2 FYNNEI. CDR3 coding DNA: TGTGCCAGCAGTCGGGGGAGAACGAATGAAAAACTGTTTTTT. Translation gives CASSRGRTNEKLFF.

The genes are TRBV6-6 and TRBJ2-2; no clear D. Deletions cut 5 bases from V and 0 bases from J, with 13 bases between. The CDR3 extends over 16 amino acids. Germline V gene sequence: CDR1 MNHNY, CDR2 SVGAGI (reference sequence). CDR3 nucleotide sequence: TGTGCCAGCAGTCCTATACCGCCCTCGAACACCGGGGAGCTGTTTTTT. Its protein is CASSPIPPSNTGELFF.

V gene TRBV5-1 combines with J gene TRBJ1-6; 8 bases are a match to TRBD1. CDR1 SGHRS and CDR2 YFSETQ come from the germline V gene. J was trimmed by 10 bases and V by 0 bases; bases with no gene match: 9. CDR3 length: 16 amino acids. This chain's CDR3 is CASSLGSARGLSPLHF. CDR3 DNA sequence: TGCGCCAGCAGCTTGGGTAGCGCCAGGGGGCTCTCACCCCTCCACTTT.

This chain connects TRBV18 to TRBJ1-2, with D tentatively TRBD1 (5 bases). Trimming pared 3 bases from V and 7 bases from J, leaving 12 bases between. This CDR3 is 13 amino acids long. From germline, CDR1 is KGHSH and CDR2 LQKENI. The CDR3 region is CASSPRGGSGYTF. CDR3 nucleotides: TGTGCCAGCTCACCGCGCGGGGGGTCTGGCTACACCTTC.

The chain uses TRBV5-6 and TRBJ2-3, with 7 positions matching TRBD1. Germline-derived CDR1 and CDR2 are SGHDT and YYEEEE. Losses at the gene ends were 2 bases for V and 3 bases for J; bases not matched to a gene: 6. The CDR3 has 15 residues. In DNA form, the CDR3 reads TGTGCCAGCAGCTTCTACAGGGGTCTTACAGATACGCAGTATTTT. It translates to CASSFYRGLTDTQYF.

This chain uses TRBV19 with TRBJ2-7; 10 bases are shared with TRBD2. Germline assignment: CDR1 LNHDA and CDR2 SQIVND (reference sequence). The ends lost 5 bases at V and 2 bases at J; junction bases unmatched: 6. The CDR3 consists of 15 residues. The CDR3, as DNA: TGTGCCAGTAGTGTAGCTAGCGGGGGAGCCTACGAGCAGTACTTC. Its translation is CASSVASGGAYEQYF.

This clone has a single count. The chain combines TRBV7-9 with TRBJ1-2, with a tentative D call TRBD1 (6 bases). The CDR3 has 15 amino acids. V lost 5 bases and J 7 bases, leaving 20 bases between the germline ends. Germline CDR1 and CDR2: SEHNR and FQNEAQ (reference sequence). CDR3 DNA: TGTGCCAGCAGCGACAAAACAGGGAGGGTACTTGGCTACACCTTC. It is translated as CASSDKTGRVLGYTF.

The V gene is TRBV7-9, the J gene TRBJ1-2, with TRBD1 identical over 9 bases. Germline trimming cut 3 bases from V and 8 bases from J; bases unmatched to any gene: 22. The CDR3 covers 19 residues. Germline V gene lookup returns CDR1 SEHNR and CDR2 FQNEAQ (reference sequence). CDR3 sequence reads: CASSLAKKNGTGHLWGYTF. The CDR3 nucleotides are TGTGCCAGCAGCTTGGCTAAAAAAAACGGGACAGGGCATCTGTGGGGCTACACCTTC. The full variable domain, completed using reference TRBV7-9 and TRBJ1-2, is DTGVSQNPRHKITKRGQNVTFRCDPISEHNRLYWYRQTLGQGPEFLTYFQNEAQLEKSRLLSDRFSAERPKGSFSTLEIQRTEQGDSAMYLCASSLAKKNGTGHLWGYTFGSGTRLTVV.